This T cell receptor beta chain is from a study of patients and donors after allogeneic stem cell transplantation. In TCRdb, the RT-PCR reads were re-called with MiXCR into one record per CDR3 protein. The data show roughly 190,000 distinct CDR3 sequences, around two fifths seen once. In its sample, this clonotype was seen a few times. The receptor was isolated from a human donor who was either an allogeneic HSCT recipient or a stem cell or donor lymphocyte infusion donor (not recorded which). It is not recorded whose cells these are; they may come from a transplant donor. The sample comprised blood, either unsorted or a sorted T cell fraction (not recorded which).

As DNA, the CDR3 is TGTGCCAGCAGCCCCGGACAGGCCGGCTATGGCTACACCTTC. This encodes CASSPGQAGYGYTF. The V call is TRBV4-2, the J call TRBJ1-2; 7 bases agree with TRBD1. Germline assignment: CDR1 LGHNA and CDR2 YNFKEQ. The ends lost 4 bases at V and 4 bases at J; junction bases unmatched: 6. The CDR3 consists of 14 residues.